Listed below are T cell receptor beta chains from one sample, sequenced in a study of a mutant IDH1 vaccine in newly diagnosed glioma. These receptors lack a known antigen. Sequenced by immunoSEQ multiplex PCR; TCRdb stores in-frame clones only, minus some. The sample shows tens of thousands of clones, roughly 71% of them seen only once. Sequenced here: PBMCs, sampled from a glioma patient whose treatment included an IDH1 peptide vaccine. Receptors originate from a man in his fifties with glioma. Both conserved end residues are part of each CDR3. A D gene is named only where the DNA matches it firmly. Clone size is given for some rows only: seen once, a few or many times, or a class if the clone is expanded.

DNA: TGTGCCATGGGCACATCCGGGACAGGTCGAATCCACGAGCAGTACTTC
CDR3: CAMGTSGTGRIHEQYF
J: TRBJ2-7
V: TRBV6-6
size: few
D: TRBD1

DNA: TGCGCCAGCAGCTTCGGGACAGGGAACGGCTACACCTTC
CDR3: CASSFGTGNGYTF
J: TRBJ1-2
V: TRBV5-1
size: .
D: TRBD1

DNA: TGTGCCAGCAGTGAAATTTGGGGTTCTGGAAACACCATATATTTT
CDR3: CASSEIWGSGNTIYF
J: TRBJ1-3
V: TRBV6-1
size: .
D: .

DNA: TGTGCCAGCAGTTTTTCCGACGAGCAGTACTTC
CDR3: CASSFSDEQYF
J: TRBJ2-7
V: TRBV6-6
size: few
D: .

DNA: TGCGCCAGCAGCCCATCGTGGGGGAACAATGAGCAGTTCTTC
CDR3: CASSPSWGNNEQFF
J: TRBJ2-1
V: TRBV4-3
size: once
D: .

DNA: TGTGCCAGCAGCCGAGGCAGGGCAGAGACCCAGTACTTC
CDR3: CASSRGRAETQYF
J: TRBJ2-5
V: TRBV14
size: .
D: .

DNA: TGTGCCAGCAGTAACGGGATCTATAATTCACCCCTCCACTTT
CDR3: CASSNGIYNSPLHF
J: TRBJ1-6
V: TRBV2
size: .
D: .

DNA: TGTGCCAGCAGCTTACAGGGGGTGGTCACCGGGGAGCTGTTTTTT
CDR3: CASSLQGVVTGELFF
J: TRBJ2-2
V: TRBV7-3
size: .
D: TRBD1

DNA: TGTGCCAGCAGCCAAGAACAGGGTTCCGGGGCCAACGTCCTGACTTTC
CDR3: CASSQEQGSGANVLTF
J: TRBJ2-6
V: TRBV4-2
size: .
D: .

DNA: TGCGCCAGCAGCCAATCGGCGGCAGCCCAAGAGACCCAGTACTTC
CDR3: CASSQSAAAQETQYF
J: TRBJ2-5
V: TRBV4-1
size: .
D: .

DNA: TGTGCCTGGAGTACCGGACAGGGGAGCAACGAGCAGTACTTC
CDR3: CAWSTGQGSNEQYF
J: TRBJ2-7
V: TRBV30
size: .
D: TRBD1

DNA: TGCGCCAGCACCCTGGTGACAGGGACCGGGGAGCTGTTTTTT
CDR3: CASTLVTGTGELFF
J: TRBJ2-2
V: TRBV5-1
size: .
D: TRBD1

DNA: TGTGCCAGTAGTCCGAGCTGGGGGGGGCAGCCCCAGCATTTT
CDR3: CASSPSWGGQPQHF
J: TRBJ1-5
V: TRBV19
size: .
D: .

DNA: TGTGCCAGCAGCGACGGGAGGGGGCGCGACGAGCAGTACTTC
CDR3: CASSDGRGRDEQYF
J: TRBJ2-7
V: TRBV9
size: .
D: .

DNA: TGTGCCAGCAGTTACAGTAGGGGGAATGAGCAGTTCTTC
CDR3: CASSYSRGNEQFF
J: TRBJ2-1
V: TRBV6-5
size: .
D: .

DNA: TGTGCCAGTAGTGGAGGGGGTCCCTACTACAATGAGCAGTTCTTC
CDR3: CASSGGGPYYNEQFF
J: TRBJ2-1
V: TRBV19
size: few
D: .

DNA: TGTGCCAGCAAGACCGGGACCGTTAATTCACCCCTCCACTTT
CDR3: CASKTGTVNSPLHF
J: TRBJ1-6
V: TRBV2
size: .
D: .

DNA: TGTGCCACCGAACTATGGGGACGGCTGAACACTGAAGCTTTCTTT
CDR3: CATELWGRLNTEAFF
J: TRBJ1-1
V: TRBV6-6
size: .
D: .

DNA: TGTGCTAGTGGCCCAGGGGGCTCCTATGGCTACACCTTC
CDR3: CASGPGGSYGYTF
J: TRBJ1-2
V: TRBV12-5
size: .
D: TRBD1

DNA: TGTGCCCCAGGACAGCGATCCTACAATGAGCAGTTCTTC
CDR3: CAPGQRSYNEQFF
J: TRBJ2-1
V: TRBV15
size: .
D: .

DNA: TGTGCCAGCAGTGATATGGGCAATCAGCCCCAGCATTTT
CDR3: CASSDMGNQPQHF
J: TRBJ1-5
V: TRBV2
size: .
D: .

DNA: TGTGCCAGCAGCGGACCAGGGGGCTTTCAGCCCCAGCATTTT
CDR3: CASSGPGGFQPQHF
J: TRBJ1-5
V: TRBV7-2
size: few
D: TRBD1

DNA: TGTGCCTGGAGGGGCAGGAGGACAGATACGCAGTATTTT
CDR3: CAWRGRRTDTQYF
J: TRBJ2-3
V: TRBV30
size: .
D: .

DNA: TGCGCCAGCAGTCTCGGGCCTTCAACGGGTCAGCCCCAGCATTTT
CDR3: CASSLGPSTGQPQHF
J: TRBJ1-5
V: TRBV4-1
size: .
D: .

DNA: TGCAGTGCCGAGGGGGGCGAAAAACTGTTTTTT
CDR3: CSAEGGEKLFF
J: TRBJ1-4
V: TRBV20-1
size: .
D: .

DNA: TGTGCCAGCATTCGAACAGCGAGCACTGAAGCTTTCTTT
CDR3: CASIRTASTEAFF
J: TRBJ1-1
V: TRBV6-5
size: .
D: .

DNA: TGCGCCAGCAGCCAGAAACAGGATACTGAAGCTTTCTTT
CDR3: CASSQKQDTEAFF
J: TRBJ1-1
V: TRBV4-3
size: .
D: .

DNA: TGTGCCAGCAGCTGGGCAGACGAAAAACTGTTTTTT
CDR3: CASSWADEKLFF
J: TRBJ1-4
V: TRBV5-5
size: .
D: .

DNA: TGTGCCAGCAGTTTAAGAGCGTATTATAGCAATCAGCCCCAGCATTTT
CDR3: CASSLRAYYSNQPQHF
J: TRBJ1-5
V: TRBV28
size: few
D: .

DNA: TGCGCCAGCAGCCAAGGGACAGGGGGCAATCAGCCCCAGCATTTT
CDR3: CASSQGTGGNQPQHF
J: TRBJ1-5
V: TRBV5-1
size: few
D: TRBD1

DNA: TGTGCCAGCAGTTCTCAGGGCCTTCAGCCCCAGCATTTT
CDR3: CASSSQGLQPQHF
J: TRBJ1-5
V: TRBV6-6
size: .
D: .

DNA: TGTGCCAGTAGTCCCGGACAGACAAGAGACACAGATACGCAGTATTTT
CDR3: CASSPGQTRDTDTQYF
J: TRBJ2-3
V: TRBV19
size: once
D: .

DNA: TGTGCCAGCTCACCACCGTGGCAGATCCACGAGCAGTACTTC
CDR3: CASSPPWQIHEQYF
J: TRBJ2-7
V: TRBV18
size: once
D: .

DNA: TGCAGCGTTGTACGGGACGGGAACTCCTACGAGCAGTACTTC
CDR3: CSVVRDGNSYEQYF
J: TRBJ2-7
V: TRBV29-1
size: .
D: .

DNA: TGCGCCAGCAGCTTGGCCGGGCAGTATGGCTACACCTTC
CDR3: CASSLAGQYGYTF
J: TRBJ1-2
V: TRBV5-1
size: .
D: .

DNA: TGTGCCAGCAGCCCCAGTGGGTATGGCTACACCTTC
CDR3: CASSPSGYGYTF
J: TRBJ1-2
V: TRBV27
size: few
D: .

DNA: TGCGCCAGCAGCTTGGCCGGTGCGGGGGGATGGAATGAGCAGTTCTTC
CDR3: CASSLAGAGGWNEQFF
J: TRBJ2-1
V: TRBV5-1
size: .
D: TRBD2

DNA: TGTGCCAGCTCTGAAAGGGAACTGGAGACCCAGTACTTC
CDR3: CASSERELETQYF
J: TRBJ2-5
V: TRBV18
size: once
D: .

DNA: TGCGCCAGCAGCGTAGGGACGGGGAAGGTCGGCTACACCTTC
CDR3: CASSVGTGKVGYTF
J: TRBJ1-2
V: TRBV5-1
size: .
D: .